These T cell receptor beta chains were read from a single sample in a study of type 1 regulatory T cells. Via MiXCR, TCRdb re-called the reads, giving one row per CDR3 protein. This table has roughly 46,000 distinct CDR3 sequences, about 12% appearing once. These receptors lack a known antigen. Sequenced input: cultured non-Tr1 T cells, either the whole culture or a sorted T cell fraction (not recorded which). Receptor source: a human donor in good health. CDR3s include the opening cysteine and the closing phenylalanine or tryptophan. Fields, in order: D gene, clone size, J gene, V gene, CDR3 protein, CDR3 DNA. A D gene is named only where the DNA matches it firmly. Expanded clones are given a class, and other clones once, few, many or no size at all.

d_call: NA; clone_size: few; j_call: TRBJ2-7; v_call: TRBV18; cdr3_aa: CASSPPGFSSYEQYF; cdr3_nt: TGTGCCAGCTCACCACCAGGTTTTAGCTCCTACGAGCAGTACTTC
d_call: NA; clone_size: NA; j_call: TRBJ2-2; v_call: TRBV6-1; cdr3_aa: CASSQFGTEHTGELFF; cdr3_nt: TGTGCCAGCAGTCAATTTGGGACTGAACACACCGGGGAGCTGTTTTTT
d_call: NA; clone_size: many; j_call: TRBJ2-5; v_call: TRBV29-1; cdr3_aa: CSVDRDGGYF; cdr3_nt: TGCAGCGTTGACCGGGACGGAGGCTACTTC
d_call: TRBD1; clone_size: many; j_call: TRBJ1-5; v_call: TRBV7-2; cdr3_aa: CASSPRQGGQPQHF; cdr3_nt: TGTGCCAGCAGCCCCCGACAGGGGGGCCAGCCCCAGCATTTT
d_call: NA; clone_size: many; j_call: TRBJ2-7; v_call: TRBV5-6; cdr3_aa: CASSFPGHSYEQYF; cdr3_nt: TGTGCCAGCAGCTTCCCGGGCCATTCCTACGAGCAGTACTTC
d_call: TRBD2; clone_size: NA; j_call: TRBJ2-3; v_call: TRBV10-3; cdr3_aa: CAISPGGSGPDTQYF; cdr3_nt: TGTGCCATCAGTCCCGGGGGGTCTGGCCCAGATACGCAGTATTTT
d_call: NA; clone_size: many; j_call: TRBJ2-2; v_call: TRBV27; cdr3_aa: CASATGVNTGELFF; cdr3_nt: TGTGCCAGCGCCACGGGGGTAAACACCGGGGAGCTGTTTTTT
d_call: TRBD1; clone_size: medium-sized; j_call: TRBJ1-1; v_call: TRBV27; cdr3_aa: CASSFRDRNTEAFF; cdr3_nt: TGTGCCAGCAGTTTCCGGGACAGGAACACTGAAGCTTTCTTT
d_call: NA; clone_size: many; j_call: TRBJ2-7; v_call: TRBV29-1; cdr3_aa: CSVVGGYEQYF; cdr3_nt: TGCAGCGTTGTTGGGGGCTACGAGCAGTACTTC
d_call: NA; clone_size: few; j_call: TRBJ2-5; v_call: TRBV4-2; cdr3_aa: CASSQGLRLGLGQETQYF; cdr3_nt: TGTGCCAGCAGCCAAGGTCTCCGTTTGGGGTTGGGTCAAGAGACCCAGTACTTC
d_call: NA; clone_size: NA; j_call: TRBJ1-2; v_call: TRBV20-1; cdr3_aa: CSVFYGYTF; cdr3_nt: TGCAGTGTTTTCTATGGCTACACCTTC
d_call: TRBD1; clone_size: few; j_call: TRBJ2-7; v_call: TRBV7-9; cdr3_aa: CASSSIGTGNSYEQYF; cdr3_nt: TGTGCCAGCAGCTCAATAGGGACAGGGAATTCCTACGAGCAGTACTTC
d_call: NA; clone_size: NA; j_call: TRBJ2-6; v_call: TRBV19; cdr3_aa: CASSTKAPGTSWFSGANVLTF; cdr3_nt: TGTGCCAGTAGTACTAAAGCACCCGGGACATCCTGGTTCTCTGGGGCCAACGTCCTGACTTTC
d_call: NA; clone_size: NA; j_call: TRBJ2-5; v_call: TRBV5-1; cdr3_aa: CASSFNPRETQYF; cdr3_nt: TGCGCCAGCAGCTTTAACCCCCGAGAGACCCAGTACTTC
d_call: NA; clone_size: NA; j_call: TRBJ2-3; v_call: TRBV20-1; cdr3_aa: CSARDLGLDTQYF; cdr3_nt: TGCAGTGCTAGAGATCTGGGTCTAGATACGCAGTATTTT
d_call: TRBD2; clone_size: few; j_call: TRBJ2-1; v_call: TRBV20-1; cdr3_aa: CSALRLAGEGAGSYNEQFF; cdr3_nt: TGCAGTGCTCTCCGACTAGCGGGAGAGGGGGCAGGGTCCTACAATGAGCAGTTCTTC
d_call: NA; clone_size: many; j_call: TRBJ2-1; v_call: TRBV2; cdr3_aa: CASKKIGHLGDEQFF; cdr3_nt: TGTGCCAGCAAAAAGATAGGACACTTGGGGGATGAGCAGTTCTTC
d_call: TRBD2; clone_size: NA; j_call: TRBJ2-1; v_call: TRBV20-1; cdr3_aa: CSARYPGGWVWEQFF; cdr3_nt: TGCAGTGCTAGATACCCGGGGGGGTGGGTGTGGGAGCAGTTCTTC
d_call: NA; clone_size: many; j_call: TRBJ1-2; v_call: TRBV6-2/TRBV6-3; cdr3_aa: CASSGLQGSYGYTF; cdr3_nt: TGTGCCAGCAGCGGATTACAGGGCTCCTATGGCTACACCTTC
d_call: TRBD1; clone_size: NA; j_call: TRBJ1-4; v_call: TRBV18; cdr3_aa: CASSPRQGGEKLFF; cdr3_nt: TGTGCCAGCTCACCAAGACAGGGTGGTGAAAAACTGTTTTTT
d_call: TRBD2; clone_size: NA; j_call: TRBJ2-7; v_call: TRBV7-2; cdr3_aa: CASSLRGEGSYEQYF; cdr3_nt: TGTGCCAGCAGCTTACGGGGGGAAGGGTCCTACGAGCAGTACTTC
d_call: NA; clone_size: many; j_call: TRBJ2-3; v_call: TRBV5-1; cdr3_aa: CASSLHTDTQYF; cdr3_nt: TGCGCCAGCAGCTTGCACACAGATACGCAGTATTTT
d_call: NA; clone_size: many; j_call: TRBJ2-5; v_call: TRBV30; cdr3_aa: CAWSVRYPETQYF; cdr3_nt: TGTGCCTGGAGTGTCCGGTATCCCGAGACCCAGTACTTC
d_call: NA; clone_size: NA; j_call: TRBJ2-7; v_call: TRBV7-8; cdr3_aa: CASSLGGVSNYEQYF; cdr3_nt: TGTGCCAGCAGCTTAGGAGGAGTATCCAACTACGAGCAGTACTTC
d_call: NA; clone_size: many; j_call: TRBJ2-5; v_call: TRBV29-1; cdr3_aa: CSAGRGRIQETQYF; cdr3_nt: TGCAGCGCCGGCCGCGGGCGGATCCAAGAGACCCAGTACTTC
d_call: TRBD2; clone_size: many; j_call: TRBJ2-5; v_call: TRBV27; cdr3_aa: CASSLLPSGRETQYF; cdr3_nt: TGTGCCAGCAGTTTATTGCCTAGCGGGAGGGAGACCCAGTACTTC
d_call: NA; clone_size: many; j_call: TRBJ1-1; v_call: TRBV5-1; cdr3_aa: CASSLAQPSQGLAFF; cdr3_nt: TGCGCCAGCAGCTTGGCCCAACCCTCGCAGGGTTTAGCTTTCTTT
d_call: TRBD2; clone_size: few; j_call: TRBJ2-1; v_call: TRBV6-6; cdr3_aa: CASSYSLAGGYNEQFF; cdr3_nt: TGTGCCAGCAGTTACTCATTAGCGGGAGGGTACAATGAGCAGTTCTTC
d_call: NA; clone_size: many; j_call: TRBJ2-1; v_call: TRBV27; cdr3_aa: CASSFGKREFF; cdr3_nt: TGTGCCAGCAGTTTCGGGAAAAGGGAGTTCTTC
d_call: NA; clone_size: many; j_call: TRBJ2-6; v_call: TRBV29-1; cdr3_aa: CSADTPGANVLTF; cdr3_nt: TGCAGCGCCGACACGCCTGGGGCCAACGTCCTGACTTTC
d_call: NA; clone_size: many; j_call: TRBJ2-1; v_call: TRBV27; cdr3_aa: CASSLEGRFYNEQFF; cdr3_nt: TGTGCCAGCAGTTTAGAGGGGCGATTTTACAATGAGCAGTTCTTC
d_call: NA; clone_size: NA; j_call: TRBJ2-3; v_call: TRBV25-1; cdr3_aa: CASGPPLADTQYF; cdr3_nt: TGTGCCAGCGGCCCCCCCTTAGCCGATACGCAGTATTTT
d_call: TRBD2; clone_size: many; j_call: TRBJ2-2; v_call: TRBV3-1; cdr3_aa: CASSPLITSGITGELFF; cdr3_nt: TGTGCCAGCAGCCCGCTCATTACTAGCGGCATAACCGGGGAGCTGTTTTTT
d_call: NA; clone_size: few; j_call: TRBJ1-2; v_call: TRBV7-2; cdr3_aa: CASSLDSAASTYGYTF; cdr3_nt: TGTGCCAGCAGCTTAGACTCGGCGGCGTCGACTTATGGCTACACCTTC
d_call: NA; clone_size: few; j_call: TRBJ2-7; v_call: TRBV5-1; cdr3_aa: CASSLVASSYEQYF; cdr3_nt: TGCGCCAGCAGCTTGGTTGCCAGCTCCTACGAGCAGTACTTC
d_call: TRBD1; clone_size: few; j_call: TRBJ2-1; v_call: TRBV18; cdr3_aa: CASSRQGSYNEQFF; cdr3_nt: TGTGCCAGCTCAAGACAGGGTAGCTACAATGAGCAGTTCTTC
d_call: NA; clone_size: many; j_call: TRBJ1-2; v_call: TRBV28; cdr3_aa: CASSVHRAYGYTF; cdr3_nt: TGTGCCAGCTCCGTTCACAGGGCCTATGGCTACACCTTC
d_call: NA; clone_size: few; j_call: TRBJ2-7; v_call: TRBV11-2; cdr3_aa: CASSFTGNYEQYF; cdr3_nt: TGTGCCAGCAGCTTCACAGGGAACTACGAGCAGTACTTC
d_call: TRBD1; clone_size: few; j_call: TRBJ1-6; v_call: TRBV18; cdr3_aa: CASSPPVWDRVSYNSPLHF; cdr3_nt: TGTGCCAGCTCACCACCGGTCTGGGACAGGGTGTCCTATAATTCACCCCTCCACTTT
d_call: NA; clone_size: many; j_call: TRBJ1-1; v_call: TRBV5-1; cdr3_aa: CASSLAGVTEAFF; cdr3_nt: TGCGCCAGCAGCTTGGCAGGGGTAACTGAAGCTTTCTTT
d_call: NA; clone_size: many; j_call: TRBJ2-6; v_call: TRBV12-3/TRBV12-4; cdr3_aa: CASIGQTHLANVLTF; cdr3_nt: TGTGCCAGCATAGGACAGACCCACTTGGCCAACGTCCTGACTTTC